Below, 15 T cell receptor beta chains from the same sample are listed, as sequenced in a study of cytomegalovirus exposure and HLA in healthy donors. PCR was performed using 60 Vbeta and 13 Jbeta primers. This table comes from immunoSEQ multiplex PCR, and its TCRdb copy is limited to in-frame clones, with some not included. The table includes more than 110,000 clones, roughly 80% detected once. Material for sequencing was PBMCs. The receptors stem from a female donor in good health and CMV-seronegative.

The rearrangement links TRBV28 to TRBJ2-7; 10 bases map to TRBD2. The junction had 3 bases not matched to a gene; V was cut back by 6 bases and J by 1 base. Germline V gene data show CDR1 as MDHEN and CDR2 as SYDVKM. The CDR3 contains 14 residues. The CDR3 nucleotides read TGTGCCAGCAGCTCAGCGGGAGGGTCCTACGAGCAGTACTTC. Its translation: CASSSAGGSYEQYF.

This rearrangement joins TRBV6-1 to TRBJ2-5; D possibly corresponds to TRBD1 (5 bases). Germline values: CDR1 MNHNS, CDR2 SASEGT. Trimming left V 0 bases short and J 1 base short, with 12 bases between. The CDR3 is made up of 16 amino acids. The CDR3: CASSEAQTVLQETQYF. The CDR3 DNA is TGTGCCAGCAGTGAAGCGCAGACAGTTCTCCAAGAGACCCAGTACTTC.

This sequence joins TRBV6-1 and TRBJ2-3; D not resolved. V was trimmed by 7 bases and J by 6 bases, leaving 17 bases between them. Germline values: CDR1 MNHNS, CDR2 SASEGT. This CDR3 is 14 amino acids long. CDR3: CASKETDLRDTQYF. CDR3 coding DNA: TGTGCCAGCAAGGAAACGGATCTGCGGGATACGCAGTATTTT.

The genes are TRBV7-2 and TRBJ2-7, with 10 bases lining up with TRBD2. V lost 5 bases, J lost 5 bases, and 9 bases stayed unmatched. Germline CDR1 is SGHTA and CDR2 is FQGNSA. The CDR3 extends over 15 amino acids. CDR3 nucleotide sequence: TGTGCCAGCAGCACCCCACTAGCGGGAAGAAACGAGCAGTACTTC. Encoded protein: CASSTPLAGRNEQYF.

The chain carries TRBV28 and TRBJ2-3, with 7 bases fitting TRBD2. The germline V gene has CDR1 MDHEN and CDR2 SYDVKM. The CDR3 is 17 residues long. V lost 4 bases and J lost 6; bases outside the gene matches: 16. The CDR3 protein is CASSSFGLVGPEDTQYF. CDR3 DNA: TGTGCCAGCAGTTCCTTTGGACTAGTAGGCCCCGAGGATACGCAGTATTTT.

The chain employs TRBV4-2 and TRBJ2-7; D not resolved. Germline V CDR1 and CDR2: LGHNA, YNFKEQ. With 0 bases removed from V and 2 bases from J, the gap between germline ends came to 8 bases. The CDR3 length is 14 residues. CDR3 DNA sequence: TGTGCCAGCAGCCAAGAGGAACAGACCTACGAGCAGTACTTC. This gives the protein CASSQEEQTYEQYF.

The rearrangement uses TRBV27 and TRBJ1-5, with 12 bases aligning to TRBD1. V gave up 6 bases and J gave up 0 bases; unmatched junction bases: 9. CDR3 length: 18 amino acids. Germline lookup yields CDR1 MNHEY and CDR2 SMNVEV (reference sequence). The CDR3 DNA reads TGTGCCAGCAGCTCCGGGACAGGGGGCGCAAATAGCAATCAGCCCCAGCATTTT. Translated, it gives CASSSGTGGANSNQPQHF.

This chain joins TRBV7-9 and TRBJ1-5, with D perhaps TRBD1 (5 bases). CDR3 size: 14 residues. Germline CDR1 SEHNR, CDR2 FQNEAQ (reference sequence). Trimming pared 1 base from V and 6 bases from J, leaving 10 bases between. The CDR3 DNA follows: TGTGCCAGCAGCTTAGGGGCAGGGCTTCAGCCCCAGCATTTT. As protein: CASSLGAGLQPQHF. The full variable domain, completed using reference TRBV7-9 and TRBJ1-5, is DTGVSQNPRHKITKRGQNVTFRCDPISEHNRLYWYRQTLGQGPEFLTYFQNEAQLEKSRLLSDRFSAERPKGSFSTLEIQRTEQGDSAMYLCASSLGAGLQPQHFGDGTRLSIL.

The chain joins TRBV20-1 to TRBJ2-5; the D gene is possibly TRBD1 (6 bases). The CDR3 consists of 10 residues. Germline V gene lookup returns CDR1 DFQATT and CDR2 SNEGSKA (reference sequence). The CDR3 DNA sequence: TGCAAGGGGGACCGGGAGACCCAGTACTTC. Amino acids: CKGDRETQYF.

The V call is TRBV7-2, the J call TRBJ2-5; D is perhaps TRBD2 (5 bases). V was cut by 0 bases and J by 5 bases, with 16 bases left in between. There are 16 residues in the CDR3. Germline loops: CDR1 SGHTA, CDR2 FQGNSA. The CDR3 reads CASSLAPWRRKETQYF. The CDR3 bases are TGTGCCAGCAGCTTAGCCCCATGGAGGAGGAAGGAGACCCAGTACTTC.

This clone was counted a few times. The chain couples TRBV29-1 to TRBJ1-1, with D maybe TRBD1 (5 bases). Germline assignment: CDR1 SQVTM and CDR2 ANQGSEA. CDR3 length: 10 amino acids. V was clipped by 7 bases and J by 9 bases, with 12 bases between them. The CDR3 sequence: CSEGREKAFF. The DNA for the CDR3 is TGCAGCGAGGGACGGGAGAAAGCTTTCTTT.

The chain has TRBV6-1 and TRBJ2-7; tentatively, D is TRBD1 (5 bases). CDR3 size: 13 residues. From germline, CDR1 is MNHNS and CDR2 SASEGT. Trimming pared 8 bases from V and 2 bases from J, leaving 13 bases between. CDR3 loop: CASRDRAPYEQYF. CDR3 DNA sequence: TGTGCCAGCCGCGACAGAGCGCCCTACGAGCAGTACTTC.

In its sample, this clone was seen once. The chain links TRBV18 to TRBJ2-1; 11 bases agree with TRBD2. Germline CDR1 and CDR2: KGHSH and LQKENI. The length of the CDR3 is 18 residues. The J segment lost 6 bases and the V segment lost 6 bases, leaving 16 bases of the junction unmatched. As DNA, the CDR3 is TGTGCCAGCTCCCATACTACCCTACTAGCGGGAGAAACCAATGAGCAGTTCTTC. Translating gives CASSHTTLLAGETNEQFF.

V is TRBV5-1 and J is TRBJ2-5; 8 nucleotides align to TRBD1. The CDR3 has 14 amino acids. Unmatched junction bases numbered 6, after V lost 4 bases and J lost 4 bases. Germline values: CDR1 SGHRS, CDR2 YFSETQ. The CDR3: CASSLGRGRETQYF. The DNA of the CDR3 is TGCGCCAGCAGCCTGGGCAGGGGGCGAGAGACCCAGTACTTC.

For the CDR3, the DNA is TGTGCCAGCAGGAAGGACAGTACCGACATGAACACTGAAGCTTTCTTT. Amino acid sequence: CASRKDSTDMNTEAFF. The chain uses TRBV28 and TRBJ1-1; maybe TRBD1 (6 bases). V was shortened by 6 bases and J by 0 bases, with 17 bases between the two germline ends. Germline CDR1 is MDHEN and CDR2 is SYDVKM. CDR3 length equals 16 residues.